This T cell receptor (beta chain) was recovered during a study of CD8+CD57+ T cells in acquired aplastic anemia. This clonotype was detected a few times. Between the trimmed V and J ends, which lost 4 bases and 0 bases, there was a span of 23 bases. The CDR3 is 19 residues long. The germline V gene encodes CDR1 MGHDK and CDR2 SYGVNS. Profiling of TCR beta VDJ combinations and CDR3 sequences used genomic DNA as template. TCRdb reanalysed the reads using MiXCR and keeps one entry per CDR3 protein. The sample yields roughly 260,000 distinct CDR3 sequences, around 43% seen once. Individuals selected for sequencing had exhibited CD8+CD57+ cell expansion on flow cytometry. All patients were therapy-naive when blood was sampled.

The TCR comes from a human donor with aplastic anemia. The J gene is TRBJ2-3, the V gene TRBV25-1; no reliable D call. The sequenced material came from sorted CD4+, CD8+, or CD8+CD57+ T cells (not recorded which) from PBMCs. CDR3 region: CASSGSRHLGPVSTDTQYF. For the CDR3, the DNA is TGTGCCAGCAGTGGCAGCAGGCACTTAGGGCCTGTGAGCACAGATACGCAGTATTTT.